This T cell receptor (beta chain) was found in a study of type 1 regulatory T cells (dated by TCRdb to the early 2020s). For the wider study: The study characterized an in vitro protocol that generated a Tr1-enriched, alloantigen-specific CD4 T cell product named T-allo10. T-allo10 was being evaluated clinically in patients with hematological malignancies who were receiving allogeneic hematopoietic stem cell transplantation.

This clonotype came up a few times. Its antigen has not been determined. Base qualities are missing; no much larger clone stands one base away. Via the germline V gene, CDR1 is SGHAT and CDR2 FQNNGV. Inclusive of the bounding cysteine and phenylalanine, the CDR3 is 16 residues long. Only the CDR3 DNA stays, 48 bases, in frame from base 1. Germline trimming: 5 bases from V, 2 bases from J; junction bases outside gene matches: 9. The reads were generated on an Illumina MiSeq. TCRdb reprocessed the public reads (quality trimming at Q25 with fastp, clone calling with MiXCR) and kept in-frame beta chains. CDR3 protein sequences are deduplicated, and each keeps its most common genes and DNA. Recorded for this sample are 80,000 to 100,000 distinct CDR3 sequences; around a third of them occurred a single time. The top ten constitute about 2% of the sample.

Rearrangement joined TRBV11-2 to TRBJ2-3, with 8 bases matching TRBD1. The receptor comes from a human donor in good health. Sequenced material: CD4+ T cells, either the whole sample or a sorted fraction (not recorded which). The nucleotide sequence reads TGTGCCAGCAGCCAAACAGGGGGGTCCCCCACAGATACGCAGTATTTT. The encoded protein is CASSQTGGSPTDTQYF. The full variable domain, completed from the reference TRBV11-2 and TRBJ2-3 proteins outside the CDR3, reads EAGVAQSPRYKIIEKRQSVAFWCNPISGHATLYWYQQILGQGPKLLIQFQNNGVVDDSQLPKDRFSAERLKGVDSTLKIQPAKLEDSAVYLCASSQTGGSPTDTQYFGPGTRLTVL.